The 27 T cell receptor beta chains given below trace back to one sample, sequenced in a study of T cells in localized non-small cell lung cancer. Libraries were prepared by immunoSEQ multiplex PCR; TCRdb keeps only in-frame clonotypes and omits some of them. The repertoire holds around 50,000 clones, 70% to 90% seen once, with approximately 5.2% in the top ten. The starting material was peripheral blood, obtained before any cancer treatment. The receptors were sampled from a woman aged 40-70 years with stage I lung adenocarcinoma.

This clone was found once. The rearrangement uses TRBV6-5 and TRBJ1-2; 9 bases map to TRBD1. V trimming: 10 bases; J trimming: 6 bases; junction bases outside the gene matches: 15. Germline V gives CDR1 MNHEY, CDR2 SVGAGI. This CDR3 is built from 15 residues. The DNA of the CDR3 is TGTGCCATCTCCCTGGGGGGACAGGGATTGAATGGCTACACCTTC. Protein: CAISLGGQGLNGYTF.

The J gene is TRBJ1-5, the V gene TRBV2; D possibly corresponds to TRBD1 (5 bases). Germline V gene data show CDR1 as SNHLY and CDR2 as FYNNEI. The V end was cut by 7 bases, the J end by 2 bases, with 12 bases between. This CDR3 comprises 14 residues. In DNA form, the CDR3 reads TGTGCCAGCAACTTCAGGGATGGCAATCAGCCCCAGCATTTT. Translated: CASNFRDGNQPQHF.

V usage is TRBV2 and J usage is TRBJ2-7; 7 bases fit TRBD2. Germline V CDR1 and CDR2: SNHLY, FYNNEI. The CDR3 is 15 residues long. V lost 0 bases, J lost 0 bases, and 2 bases stayed unmatched. CDR3 DNA sequence: TGTGCCAGCAGTGAAGCAGGCGGGAGCTCCTACGAGCAGTACTTC. It encodes CASSEAGGSSYEQYF.

The chain has TRBV7-8 and TRBJ2-6; no clear D gene. This CDR3 comprises 18 residues. V was clipped by 1 base and J by 0 bases, with 13 bases between them. Germline V gene sequence: CDR1 SGHVS, CDR2 FQNEAQ. The CDR3 DNA reads as TGTGCCAGCAGCTTAGTCCCGAAGGTAAGCTCTGGGGCCAACGTCCTGACTTTC. Residues: CASSLVPKVSSGANVLTF.

This clone came up a few times. The chain recombines TRBV11-2 with TRBJ1-4, with a weak D call TRBD1 (5 bases). Per germline, CDR1 SGHAT and CDR2 FQNNGV. This CDR3 region has 14 residues. The V end was cut by 1 base, the J end by 7 bases, with 10 bases between. The CDR3 spells CASSLGRDREKLFF. The CDR3, as DNA: TGTGCCAGCAGCTTAGGCCGGGACCGTGAAAAACTGTTTTTT.

V is TRBV5-6 and J is TRBJ2-7; tentative D call: TRBD1 (6 bases). The length of the CDR3 is 14 residues. Deletions cut 6 bases from V and 3 bases from J, with 16 bases between. Germline assignment: CDR1 SGHDT and CDR2 YYEEEE. CDR3 in DNA: TGTGCCAGCACCCTGACAGGAGCTGACTACGAGCAGTACTTC. This sequence encodes CASTLTGADYEQYF.

V usage is TRBV5-6 and J usage is TRBJ2-5, with TRBD1 matching over 9 bases. The CDR3 runs 15 residues. Germline-derived CDR1 and CDR2 are SGHDT and YYEEEE. Trimming cost V 4 bases and J 4 bases; bases outside gene matches: 8. The CDR3 sequence: CASSLYRGPPETQYF. The CDR3 region has the DNA TGTGCCAGCAGCCTGTACAGGGGGCCTCCAGAGACCCAGTACTTC.

This chain connects TRBV2 to TRBJ2-7; D is unresolved. The CDR3 length is 11 residues. Germline CDR1 SNHLY, CDR2 FYNNEI. Deletions cut 9 bases from V and 2 bases from J, with 8 bases between. The CDR3 DNA follows: TGTGCCAGTCAAGCAGCCTACGAGCAGTACTTC. Amino acids: CASQAAYEQYF.

The chain has TRBV6-5 and TRBJ2-1; 7 bases fit TRBD2. The ends lost 11 bases at V and 0 bases at J; junction bases unmatched: 4. The germline V gene encodes CDR1 MNHEY and CDR2 SVGAGI. The CDR3 length is 13 residues. The CDR3 reads CAASGDSYNEQFF. CDR3 in DNA: TGTGCCGCCAGCGGGGACTCCTACAATGAGCAGTTCTTC.

The rearrangement uses TRBV6-1 and TRBJ1-4, with TRBD1 identical over 7 bases. CDR3 length equals 11 residues. V gave up 5 bases and J gave up 11 bases; unmatched junction bases: 2. Looked up from germline, CDR1 is MNHNS and CDR2 is SASEGT. CDR3 in DNA: TGTGCCAGCAGTCCGGGACAGAAACTGTTTTTT. Translating gives CASSPGQKLFF.

The chain joins TRBV5-3 to TRBJ2-1; weak D call: TRBD2 (5 bases). TRBV5-3 is labeled an ORF, and its function is uncertain. The CDR3 spans 16 residues. Trimming shortened V by 2 bases and J by 0 bases, and 12 bases separated the two germline ends. CDR3 DNA sequence: TGTGCCAGAAGCTTCACGGAGGTGAACTCCTACAATGAGCAGTTCTTC. It specifies CARSFTEVNSYNEQFF.

This chain joins TRBV10-3 and TRBJ2-3; 16 positions match TRBD2. The CDR3 length is 14 residues. The V and J ends lost 10 bases and 4 bases, in that order; junction bases with no gene match: 2. Germline V gives CDR1 ENHRY, CDR2 SYGVKD. The DNA for the CDR3 is TGTGCCACGGGGACTAGCGGGGGGGCAGATACGCAGTATTTT. Translation gives CATGTSGGADTQYF.

This clone showed up just a few times. The chain carries TRBV19 and TRBJ2-1; TRBD1 is a possible D gene (7 bases). With 3 bases removed from V and 9 bases from J, the gap between germline ends came to 15 bases. The CDR3 covers 14 residues. Germline lookup yields CDR1 LNHDA and CDR2 SQIVND (reference sequence). CDR3 protein: CASSISQGGTEQFF. CDR3 DNA sequence: TGTGCCAGTAGTATTTCCCAGGGGGGCACTGAGCAGTTCTTC.

The rearrangement uses TRBV2 and TRBJ2-1; 10 positions agree with TRBD2. V was pared by 7 bases and J by 0 bases, with 12 bases of the junction left unmatched. CDR1 SNHLY and CDR2 FYNNEI come from the germline V gene. The CDR3 extends over 18 amino acids. The CDR3 region is CASTQRASGGHSYNEQFF. For the CDR3, the DNA is TGTGCCAGCACCCAAAGGGCTAGCGGGGGCCACTCCTACAATGAGCAGTTCTTC.

The chain is built from TRBV25-1 and TRBJ1-1; D remains unclear. The CDR3 loop spans 13 amino acids. With 1 base removed from V and 1 base from J, the gap between germline ends came to 4 bases. The V gene's germline CDR1 is MGHDK and CDR2 SYGVNS. DNA for the CDR3: TGTGCCAGCAGTGAATTGGGGAACACTGAAGCTTTCTTT. Encoded protein: CASSELGNTEAFF.

V usage is TRBV5-1 and J usage is TRBJ2-7; D not resolved. Trimming shortened V by 4 bases and J by 3 bases, and 20 bases separated the two germline ends. The CDR3 is made up of 16 amino acids. Germline CDR1 is SGHRS and CDR2 is YFSETQ. CDR3: CASSSGRAPPSYEQYF. CDR3 sequence (DNA): TGCGCCAGCAGCAGTGGACGGGCCCCTCCCAGCTACGAGCAGTACTTC.

The chain combines TRBV7-6 with TRBJ1-6; D perhaps matches TRBD1 (5 bases). This CDR3 has 16 amino acids. The germline V gene encodes CDR1 SGHVS and CDR2 FNYEAQ. Trimming took 1 base from V and 0 from J, leaving 7 bases between them. CDR3 region: CASSLGQGSYNSPLHF. DNA for the CDR3: TGTGCCAGCAGCTTAGGGCAGGGCTCCTATAATTCACCCCTCCACTTT.

J is TRBJ1-6 and V is TRBV5-1; 10 bases fit TRBD1. This CDR3 has 16 amino acids. The V and J ends lost 0 bases and 6 bases, in that order; junction bases with no gene match: 3. Germline V lookup: CDR1 SGHRS, CDR2 YFSETQ. This CDR3 is CASSLVRTGGNSPLHF. Here the CDR3 DNA reads TGCGCCAGCAGCTTGGTTCGGACAGGGGGTAATTCACCCCTCCACTTT.

This rearrangement joins TRBV7-3 to TRBJ1-2, with D possibly TRBD1 on 5 matching bases. This CDR3 is built from 14 residues. Germline CDR1 and CDR2: SGHTA and FQGTGA. V lost 6 bases and J 3 bases, leaving 14 bases between the germline ends. The CDR3 region is CASRDPGLDYGYTF. The CDR3 nucleotides read TGTGCCAGCAGGGACCCGGGACTCGACTATGGCTACACCTTC. Drawing the rest from reference TRBV7-3 and TRBJ1-2, the complete variable domain is GAGVSQTPSNKVTEKGKYVELRCDPISGHTALYWYRQSLGQGPEFLIYFQGTGAADDSGLPNDRFFAVRPEGSVSTLKIQRTERGDSAVYLCASRDPGLDYGYTFGSGTRLTVV.

This clone was recorded only once. In DNA form, the CDR3 reads TGTGCCAGCAGCGACGGGAGGGGAGCTGAAGCTTTCTTT. Translating it yields CASSDGRGAEAFF. This chain joins TRBV7-2 and TRBJ1-1, with D maybe TRBD1 (5 bases). The CDR3 contains 13 residues. Trimming left V 5 bases short and J 6 bases short, with 13 bases between. The V gene's germline CDR1 is SGHTA and CDR2 FQGNSA.

V gene TRBV9 combines with J gene TRBJ2-3, with 11 positions matching TRBD2. V was pared by 2 bases and J by 4 bases, with 3 bases of the junction left unmatched. The germline CDR1 and CDR2 sequences are SGDLS and YYNGEE. CDR3 size: 15 residues. As DNA, the CDR3 is TGTGCCAGCAGCGTTAGCGGGGGGGCTTCAGATACGCAGTATTTT. It is translated as CASSVSGGASDTQYF.

The rearrangement uses TRBV6-5 and TRBJ1-2; no clear D gene. V was cut by 0 bases and J by 7 bases, with 9 bases left in between. Germline values: CDR1 MNHEY, CDR2 SVGAGI. The CDR3 covers 13 residues. In nucleotides, the CDR3 is TGTGCCAGCAGTTACTCGACGTCCCTTGGCTACACCTTC. Translating gives CASSYSTSLGYTF.

The CDR3 region has the DNA TGTGCCAGCGGAACCGGGACTAGCACAGATACGCAGTATTTT. This gives the protein CASGTGTSTDTQYF. The chain links TRBV5-8 to TRBJ2-3; D possibly corresponds to TRBD2 (6 bases). Germline lookup yields CDR1 SGHTS and CDR2 YDEGEE. CDR3 length: 14 residues. The V end was cut by 7 bases, the J end by 0 bases, with 12 bases between.

The J gene is TRBJ2-5, the V gene TRBV6-1; D is undetermined. The end of the DNA fits TRBJ2-7 better, so the J call may be wrong. Germline values: CDR1 MNHNS, CDR2 SASEGT. This CDR3 spans 14 amino acids. The CDR3 loop reads CASSEVFSSYEQYF. In nucleotides, the CDR3 is TGTGCCAGCAGTGAAGTATTTAGTTCCTACGAGCAGTACTTC.

The CDR3 sequence is CASRLITFSSPTEAFF. Here the CDR3 DNA reads TGTGCCAGCAGGCTTATAACCTTCTCCAGTCCCACTGAAGCTTTCTTT. The chain is built from TRBV6-6 and TRBJ1-1, with no clear D. This CDR3 region has 16 residues. V was cut by 6 bases and J by 4 bases, with 21 bases left in between. Germline lookup yields CDR1 MNHNY and CDR2 SVGAGI (reference sequence).

The chain combines TRBV6-1 with TRBJ1-2, with D tentatively TRBD1 (5 bases). The CDR3 length is 15 residues. CDR1 is MNHNS, CDR2 SASEGT, per germline. Trimming took 2 bases from V and 3 from J, leaving 13 bases between them. This chain's CDR3 is CASSEFDSSHYGYTF. In DNA form, the CDR3 reads TGTGCCAGCAGTGAATTCGACAGTTCTCACTATGGCTACACCTTC.

The chain links TRBV6-6 to TRBJ1-1, with D hard to call. Trimming stripped 2 bases from V and 11 bases from J, with 12 bases between. CDR1 and CDR2 from the germline V gene are MNHNY and SVGAGI (reference sequence). The CDR3 has 12 amino acids. CDR3 DNA: TGTGCCAGCAGTTACCCCAGCCTCTTGGCTTTCTTT. This encodes CASSYPSLLAFF.